This T cell receptor beta chain originates from a study of T cells in localized non-small cell lung cancer. Study-wide findings and caveats: Adjacent lung was found to contain a median about 62 of the top 100 tumor clones. Highest T cell clonality was seen in uninvolved adjacent lung, surpassing that measured in tumor. Only one tumor region was sequenced, so heterogeneity remains possible. Elevated blood T cell density was associated with longer overall survival.

This clone is a singleton in its sample. Antigen: not known. The length of the CDR3 is 11 residues. V was shortened by 8 bases and J by 4 bases, with 8 bases between the two germline ends. Germline V lookup: CDR1 SNHLY, CDR2 FYNNEI. The protocol was immunoSEQ multiplex PCR, while the TCRdb copy is restricted to in-frame clones and leaves out a portion. The repertoire holds around 41,000 clones, with about 88% as singletons. The gene calls are TRBV2 and TRBJ1-2; D call uncertain. The clonotype was recovered from a woman between 18 and 55 years old with stage III lung adenocarcinoma. The sample here was peripheral blood, taken before any cancer treatment. Written as DNA, the CDR3 is TGTGCCAGCGTGGAGCTCTATGGCTACACCTTC. Amino acid sequence: CASVELYGYTF.